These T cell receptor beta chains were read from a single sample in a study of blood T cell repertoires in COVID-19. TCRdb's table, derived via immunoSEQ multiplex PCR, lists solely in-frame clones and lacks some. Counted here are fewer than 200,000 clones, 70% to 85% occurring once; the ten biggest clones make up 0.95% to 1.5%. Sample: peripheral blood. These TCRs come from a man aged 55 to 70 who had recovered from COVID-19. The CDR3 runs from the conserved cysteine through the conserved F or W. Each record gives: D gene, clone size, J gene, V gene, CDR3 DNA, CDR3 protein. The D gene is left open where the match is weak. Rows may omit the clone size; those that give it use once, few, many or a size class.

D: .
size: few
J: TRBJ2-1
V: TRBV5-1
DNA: TGCGCCAGCAGGGCTTCGATCACGGGGAATGAGCAGTTCTTC
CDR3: CASRASITGNEQFF

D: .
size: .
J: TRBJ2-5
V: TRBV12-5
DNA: TGTGCTAGTGGTTTGGTACCCTTGACAGCACAAGAGACCCAGTACTTC
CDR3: CASGLVPLTAQETQYF

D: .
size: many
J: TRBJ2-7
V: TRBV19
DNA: TGTGCCAGTTCGCGGCAATACGAGCAGTACTTC
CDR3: CASSRQYEQYF

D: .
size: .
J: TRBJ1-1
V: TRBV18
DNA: TGTGCCAGCTCACCACCGGTGGGGCTATTGAACACTGAAGCTTTCTTT
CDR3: CASSPPVGLLNTEAFF

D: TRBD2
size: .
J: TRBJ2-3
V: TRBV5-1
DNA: TGCGCCAGCAGCTTCGGGGGGGCCTATGGCACAGATACGCAGTATTTT
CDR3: CASSFGGAYGTDTQYF

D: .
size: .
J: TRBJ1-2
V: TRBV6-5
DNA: TGTGCCAGCAGTTACTCTGGACAGACGTATTATTATGGCTACACCTTC
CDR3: CASSYSGQTYYYGYTF

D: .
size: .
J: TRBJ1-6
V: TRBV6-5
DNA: TGTGCCAGCAGCGCACGAAAGGGGCAAGCCCTCCACTTT
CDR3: CASSARKGQALHF

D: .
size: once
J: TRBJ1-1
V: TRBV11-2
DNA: TGTGCCAGCACCCAACCGTCTCAAGGGAGGACTGAAGCTTTCTTT
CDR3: CASTQPSQGRTEAFF

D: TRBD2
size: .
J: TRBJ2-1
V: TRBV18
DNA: TGTGCCAGCTCACCACGGAGCGGGACTATGACTCATGAGCAGTTCTTC
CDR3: CASSPRSGTMTHEQFF

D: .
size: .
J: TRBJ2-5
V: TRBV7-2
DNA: TGTGCCAGCAGCTTATCCGGTAGCACTGAAGAGACCCAGTACTTC
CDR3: CASSLSGSTEETQYF

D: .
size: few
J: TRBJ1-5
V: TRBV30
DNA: TGTGCCTGGAGTCTGGGGCTTGATCAGCCCCAGCATTTT
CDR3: CAWSLGLDQPQHF

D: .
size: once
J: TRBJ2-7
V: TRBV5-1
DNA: TGCGCCAGCAGCCCAAGCACTCGCTACGAGCAGTACTTC
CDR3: CASSPSTRYEQYF

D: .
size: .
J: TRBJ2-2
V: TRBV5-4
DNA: TGTGCCAGCAGCGTCAGGGAACGGACCGGGGAGCTGTTTTTT
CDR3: CASSVRERTGELFF

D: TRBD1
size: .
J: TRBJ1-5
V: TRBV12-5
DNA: TGTGCTAGTGGCTTGGGACAGGCGAAAAATCAGCCCCAGCATTTT
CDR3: CASGLGQAKNQPQHF

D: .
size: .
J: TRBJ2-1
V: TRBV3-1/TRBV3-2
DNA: TGTGCCAGCAGCCAAGATCGGGGGTACAATGAGCAGTTCTTC
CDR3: CASSQDRGYNEQFF

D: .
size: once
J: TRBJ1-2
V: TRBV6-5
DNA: TGTGCCAGCAGGCCCGGGAGGCAGGACTATGGCTACACCTTC
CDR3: CASRPGRQDYGYTF

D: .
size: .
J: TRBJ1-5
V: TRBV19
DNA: TGTGCCAGTAGTATGCGCCAGGGAATTTCTAGCAATCAGCCCCAGCATTTT
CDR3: CASSMRQGISSNQPQHF

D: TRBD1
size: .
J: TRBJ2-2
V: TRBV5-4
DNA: TGTGCCAGCAGCTTGGGTAGAGGACAGGGGGTAAACGGGGAGCTGTTTTTT
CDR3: CASSLGRGQGVNGELFF

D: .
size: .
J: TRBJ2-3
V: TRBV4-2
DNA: TGTGCCAGCAGCCAAGATAAGCCAGATACGCAGTATTTT
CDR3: CASSQDKPDTQYF

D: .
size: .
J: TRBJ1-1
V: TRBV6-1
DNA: TGTGCCAGCAGTGAAAGAGAGGGGCGGGAGTTATTT
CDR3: CASSEREGRELF

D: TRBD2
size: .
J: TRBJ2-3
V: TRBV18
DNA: TGTGCCAGCTCGCCCCTAGCGGGGGGCGCAGATACGCAGTATTTT
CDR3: CASSPLAGGADTQYF

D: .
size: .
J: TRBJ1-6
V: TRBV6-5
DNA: TGTGCCAGCAGGTACCAGAATTCACCCCTCCACTTT
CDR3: CASRYQNSPLHF

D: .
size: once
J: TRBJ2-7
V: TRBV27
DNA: TGTGCCAGCAGTTTAGGCCGCCGGGCGGGGCTCTACGAGCAGTACTTC
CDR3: CASSLGRRAGLYEQYF

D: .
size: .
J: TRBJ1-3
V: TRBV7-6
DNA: TGTGCCAGCAGCTTATCCACAGGGCTGAGTGGAAACACCATATATTTT
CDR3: CASSLSTGLSGNTIYF

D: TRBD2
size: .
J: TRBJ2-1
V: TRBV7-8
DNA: TGTGCCAGCAGCTCCCGCCCGGGCGGGAGCTCCTACAATGAGCAGTTCTTC
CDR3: CASSSRPGGSSYNEQFF

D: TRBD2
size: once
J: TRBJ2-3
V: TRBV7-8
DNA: TGTGCCAGCAGCAGAAAGCCGGGACTAGCGGGGGTCACAGATACGCAGTATTTT
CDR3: CASSRKPGLAGVTDTQYF

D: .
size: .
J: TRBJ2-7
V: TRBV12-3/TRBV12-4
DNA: TGTGCCAGCTACTCTACAGGTACCTACGAGCAGTACTTC
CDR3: CASYSTGTYEQYF

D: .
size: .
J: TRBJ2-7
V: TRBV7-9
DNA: TGTGCCAGCAGCTTTTTATCACTAGCTAACGACGAGCAGTACTTC
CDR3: CASSFLSLANDEQYF

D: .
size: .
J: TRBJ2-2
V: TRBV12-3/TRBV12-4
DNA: TGTGCCAGCAGTAGAAAGGGGATGCTGTTTTTT
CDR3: CASSRKGMLFF

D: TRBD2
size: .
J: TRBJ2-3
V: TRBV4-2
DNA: TGTGCCAGCAGCCAAGACCTCTCTAGCGGGGGGGTCGAAGCCCCCACAGATACGCAGTATTTT
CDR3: CASSQDLSSGGVEAPTDTQYF

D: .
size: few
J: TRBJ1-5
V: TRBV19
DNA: TGTGCCAGTAGTATAGACTCAGGGAATCAGCCCCAGCATTTT
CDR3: CASSIDSGNQPQHF

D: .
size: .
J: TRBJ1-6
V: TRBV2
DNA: TGTGCCAGCCACCGGGAATCTTATAATTCACCCCTCCACTTT
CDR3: CASHRESYNSPLHF

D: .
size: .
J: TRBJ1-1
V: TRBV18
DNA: TGTGCCAGCTCACCCGGGCAGGGGAGAACTGAAGCTTTCTTT
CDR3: CASSPGQGRTEAFF

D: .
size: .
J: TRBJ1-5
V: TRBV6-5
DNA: TGTGCCAGCACCCCAGATGGGGGGGGCAATCAGCCCCAGCATTTT
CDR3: CASTPDGGGNQPQHF

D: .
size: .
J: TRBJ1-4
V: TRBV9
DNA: TGTGCCAGCGCAGGGAGGGATAATGAAAAACTGTTTTTT
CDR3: CASAGRDNEKLFF

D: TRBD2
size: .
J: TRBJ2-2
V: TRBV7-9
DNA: TGTGCCAGCCGGAAAGCGGGGGGGCTCAACACCGGGGAGCTGTTTTTT
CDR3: CASRKAGGLNTGELFF

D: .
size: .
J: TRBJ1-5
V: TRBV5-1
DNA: TGCGCCAGCAGCCTAGAAGGGGGCAATCAGCCCCAGCATTTT
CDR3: CASSLEGGNQPQHF